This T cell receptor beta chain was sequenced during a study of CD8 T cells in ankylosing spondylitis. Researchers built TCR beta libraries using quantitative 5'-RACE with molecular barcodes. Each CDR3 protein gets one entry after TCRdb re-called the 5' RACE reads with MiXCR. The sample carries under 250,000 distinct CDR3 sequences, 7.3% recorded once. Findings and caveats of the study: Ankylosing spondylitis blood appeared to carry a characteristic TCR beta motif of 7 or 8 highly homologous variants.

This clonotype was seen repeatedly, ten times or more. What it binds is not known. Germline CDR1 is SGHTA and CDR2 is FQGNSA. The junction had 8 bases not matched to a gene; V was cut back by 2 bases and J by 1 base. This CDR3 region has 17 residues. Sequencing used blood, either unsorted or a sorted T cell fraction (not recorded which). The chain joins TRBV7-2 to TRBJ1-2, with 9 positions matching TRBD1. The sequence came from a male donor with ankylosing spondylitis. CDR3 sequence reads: CASSLNRGQPLNYGYTF. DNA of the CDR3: TGTGCCAGCAGCTTAAACAGGGGGCAACCTCTTAACTATGGCTACACCTTC. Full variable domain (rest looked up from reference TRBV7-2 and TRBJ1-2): GAGVSQSPSNKVTEKGKDVELRCDPISGHTALYWYRQSLGQGLEFLIYFQGNSAPDKSGLPSDRFSAERTGGSVSTLTIQRTQQEDSAVYLCASSLNRGQPLNYGYTFGSGTRLTVV.